This T cell receptor beta chain was captured by sequencing in a study of cytomegalovirus exposure and HLA in healthy donors. Across the study: Researchers previously reported finding 117 million unique TCR beta sequences from roughly 180 million T cells.

Study-level points and caveats: Reportedly, a later analysis found an Asian-associated ancestry cluster had fewer N-insertions than the approximately 670-donor mean. Some segments of the V type, notably TRBV6-2 and TRBV6-3, were excluded as indistinguishable. A later analysis found TCR association rates differed by HLA locus, highest for DRB1 and lowest for HLA-C.

This clone turned up a few times. The antigen is unknown. Primers: 60 Vbeta forward and 13 Jbeta reverse. Sequencing used immunoSEQ multiplex PCR; TCRdb keeps in-frame clones, though not all of them. Of 120,000 to 150,000 clones in the sample, around 79% were seen once. Germline values: CDR1 LNHDA, CDR2 SQIVND (reference sequence). The CDR3 has 15 residues. V shed 5 bases and J 5 bases; nucleotides not matched to a gene: 8. Sequencing input: PBMCs. The chain combines TRBV19 with TRBJ1-1, with 10 bases that match TRBD1. The receptor was isolated from a woman aged 40 to 50 in good health and CMV-seropositive. The CDR3 bases are TGTGCCAGTAGTGGCTCCGGGACAGGGGAAACTGAAGCTTTCTTT. It specifies CASSGSGTGETEAFF.